Reported below is one T cell receptor beta chain. In the source study's methods: Amplified reference gene primers provided the basis for estimating nucleated cell counts. Sequenced by immunoSEQ multiplex PCR; TCRdb stores in-frame clones only, minus some. V and J calls and clone size are as listed in that table; D and trimming were resolved from the DNA. The sample lists about 150,000 clones, 75% to 90% occurring once. This sample stems from a study of blood T cell repertoires in COVID-19. Turning to the study itself: Spain, Italy and the United States supplied samples that represented acute and convalescent COVID-19. The analysed material was cDNA or gDNA that came from T cells, B-cell-depleted T cells, or PBMCs.

Specimen: peripheral blood. The sequence derives from a woman between 40 and 50 years old with acute or convalescent COVID-19.

The CDR3 spells CSAPGQGNNYGYTF. Written as DNA, the CDR3 is TGCAGCGCACCTGGACAGGGGAATAACTATGGCTACACCTTC. The chain carries TRBV29-1 and TRBJ1-2; 9 nucleotides agree with TRBD1. Germline lookup yields CDR1 SQVTM and CDR2 ANQGSEA. The ends lost 7 bases at V and 1 base at J; junction bases unmatched: 7. CDR3 length equals 14 residues.